This T cell receptor (beta chain) is from a study of early T cells in non-severe SARS-CoV-2 infection. The overall study: It was bulk RNA from unsorted whole blood that was sequenced, and the chains were unpaired. The study, taken as a whole, reports: Database matching using VDJdb favored anti-spike CD8 responses, with private and CD4 specificities left missing.

This clonotype was counted only a few times. Its antigen is not known. Molecules of cDNA were individually given unique molecular identifiers that were attached to them. Each CDR3 protein is one row after TCRdb ran MiXCR on the 5' RACE reads. There are 68,000 or so distinct CDR3 sequences in the sample; roughly 11% occur only once, and around 6.4% lies in the top ten. Germline V CDR1 and CDR2: SGHTA, FQGTGA. CDR3 length: 14 residues. V lost 1 base and J lost 5; bases outside the gene matches: 3. The sequence came from an adult who was a healthcare worker with PCR-confirmed SARS-CoV-2 infection or an uninfected control (not recorded which). The specimen sequenced was whole blood. The chain is built from TRBV7-3 and TRBJ2-3; 7 bases match TRBD2. The CDR3 DNA is TGTGCCAGCAGCTTAAACCTAGCGGTAGATACGCAGTATTTT. Its protein is CASSLNLAVDTQYF.